Listed below are T cell receptor beta chains from one sample, sequenced in a study of regulatory T cells in long-lasting Graves disease. MiXCR was run by TCRdb on the multiplex PCR reads, yielding one entry per CDR3 protein. The data contain 400,000 to 450,000 distinct CDR3 sequences, 20% to 25% of them seen just once; the ten biggest clones take up around 26%. This material consisted of peripheral blood mononuclear cells (PBMCs), taken when the disease was refractory, from a patient treated with antithyroid drugs. Receptor source: a female donor with Graves disease. Both conserved end residues are part of each CDR3. Each record gives: V gene, D gene, CDR3 protein. D genes are given only for firm matches.

TRBV28	TRBD2	CASSPTTSGPPSTDTQYF
TRBV2	TRBD2	CASSGTSSYNEQFF
TRBV11-2	TRBD1	CASSQTGAGEKLFF
TRBV7-2	TRBD1	CASSSPGQGSGETQYF
TRBV9	TRBD2	CASSVGLAGPQEQYF
TRBV2	TRBD1	CASKRTGGQVEGYGYTF
TRBV12-3/TRBV12-4	TRBD1	CATSGTGYQGAQYF
TRBV7-9	-	CASSQEHSGELFF
TRBV7-9	TRBD1	CASSSGTGPSPLHF
TRBV28	TRBD1	CASSETGVFETQYF
TRBV20-1	TRBD2	CNASPAGGSYEQYF
TRBV20-1	TRBD1	CSAPEKTGFGYTF
TRBV3-1	-	CASSQDPDRRWKAFF
TRBV27	-	CASSLPPSVQYF
TRBV20-1	TRBD2	CSVRGLAGNSYNEQFF
TRBV19	TRBD2	CASSMKLAGSYEQYF
TRBV5-6	TRBD2	CASTLTFGRVYNEQFF
TRBV13	-	CASSSPSMNTEAFF
TRBV28	-	CASSATSGFYGYTF
TRBV20-1	TRBD2	CSARSTGGGEQYF
TRBV12-3/TRBV12-4	-	CASSFYGGGLDEQYF
TRBV2	TRBD1	CASISRDRVYEQYF
TRBV6-2/TRBV6-3	-	CASSYIRGDGNQPQHF
TRBV30	-	CAWSVGHFNTEAFF
TRBV30	-	CAWRRRGGTEAFF
TRBV11-2	TRBD1	CASSFRTGEKLFF
TRBV24-1	-	CATLGPFRQTQGTQYF
TRBV19	TRBD2	CASTTGTTGGVRNIQYF
TRBV6-1	TRBD2	CASSPLAGRVGYEQYF
TRBV2	-	CASILGPANTEAFF
TRBV2	-	CASRETNEKLFF